This record looks at one TCR beta chain sequence and its context. This sample is part of a study of T-cell memory formation after mild COVID-19. This CDR3 is 15 amino acids long. V lost 3 bases, J lost 7 bases, and 13 bases lay in between. A single record per CDR3 protein comes from TCRdb applying MiXCR to the 5' RACE reads. The repertoire holds roughly 550,000 distinct CDR3 sequences, with just over 20% as singletons. Sequencing used PBMCs or a T cell subset sorted from them (not recorded which). This clonotype was sampled from an adult woman who had mild COVID-19 (a few samples of this study predate the infection). Cell type and time point are not known. V usage is TRBV12-3 or TRBV12-4 and J usage is TRBJ1-6; no clear D. Here the CDR3 DNA reads TGTGCCAGCAGTTTTGGGCAGGCATTAAATTCACCCCTCCACTTT. Protein product: CASSFGQALNSPLHF.